This T cell receptor beta chain was recorded in a study of human T cells and chemical hapten exposure. Time point denoted: patch test 2, 6 weeks after DPC sensitization. Sample treatment: therapeutic diphenylcyclopropenone sensitization with weekly scalp DPC. V lost 1 base and J 7 bases, leaving 8 bases between the germline ends. CDR3 length: 14 amino acids. The V gene's germline CDR1 is LGHDT and CDR2 YNNKEL (reference sequence). The library labeled individual cDNA molecules by adding unique molecular identifiers to them. MiXCR, run by TCRdb on the RACE reads, gives a single entry per CDR3 protein. There are approximately 120,000 distinct CDR3 sequences in the sample; less than 10% occur only once, and 2.5% to 3.5% lies in the top ten. This clonotype was seen a few times.

This material consisted of whole blood, taken in connection with sensitization to the hapten diphenylcyclopropenone (DPC). This sequence originates from a woman aged 35 to 49 with alopecia areata. Some clones in this sample may be carry-over from other donors' samples. The J gene is TRBJ1-6, the V gene TRBV3-1; D unclear. DNA for the CDR3: TGTGCCAGCAGCCAAGTTTGGAAAAATTCACCCCTCCACTTT. Its translation is CASSQVWKNSPLHF. Looking up the rest from reference TRBV3-1 and TRBJ1-6 gives the full variable domain: DTAVSQTPKYLVTQMGNDKSIKCEQNLGHDTMYWYKQDSKKFLKIMFSYNNKELIINETVPNRFSPKSPDKAHLNLHINSLELGDSAVYFCASSQVWKNSPLHFGNGTRLTVT.